This T cell receptor beta chain emerged from a study of T cell changes during pregnancy in multiple sclerosis. This clone was observed once. The data were produced by immunoSEQ multiplex PCR, yet TCRdb's version contains in-frame clones alone and is incomplete. Of roughly 51,000 clones in the sample, 92% were seen once. The CDR3 has 16 residues. V shed 5 bases and J shed 2 bases, with 18 bases lying between them. In germline, CDR1 is LGHNT, CDR2 FRNRAP. This specimen consisted of CD4+ T cells from peripheral blood mononuclear cells, obtained after pregnancy. This sequence was found in a female donor in good health, enrolled as a control in a pregnancy study. The chain combines TRBV12-5 with TRBJ1-1; tentative D call: TRBD1 (6 bases). CDR3 protein: CASGPRRQENNTEAFF. The CDR3 nucleotides read TGTGCTAGTGGTCCCCGACGACAGGAAAATAACACTGAAGCTTTCTTT. Supplemented by reference TRBV12-5 and TRBJ1-1, the full variable domain reads DARVTQTPRHKVTEMGQEVTMRCQPILGHNTVFWYRQTMMQGLELLAYFRNRAPLDDSGMPKDRFSAEMPDATLATLKIQPSEPRDSAVYFCASGPRRQENNTEAFFGQGTRLTVV.